This TCR beta chain comes out of a study of T cell responses to AZD1222 COVID-19 vaccine. Turning to this clone: Its antigen is currently unknown.

Study-level results: Unmutated regions of variants are reportedly targeted by nearly half of spike-specific TCRs. Spike-wide coverage was observed for vaccine-associated CD4 TCRs, with dominant responses at 160-218 and 743-854.

The protocol was immunoSEQ multiplex PCR, while the TCRdb copy is restricted to in-frame clones and leaves out a portion. The table includes about 120,000 clones, over 75% detected once. V was trimmed by 6 bases and J by 6 bases, leaving 11 bases between them. This CDR3 has 11 residues. Germline assignment: CDR1 SQVTM and CDR2 ANQGSEA. The TCR was taken from an adult in good health. Material: peripheral blood, obtained on day 0 of AZD1222 vaccination. This chain links TRBV29-1 with TRBJ1-1; no firm D call. CDR3: CSVSGEPEAFF. The CDR3 DNA is TGCAGCGTAAGCGGGGAACCTGAAGCTTTCTTT. The variable domain in full, with the rest retrieved from reference TRBV29-1 and TRBJ1-1, is SAVISQKPSRDICQRGTSLTIQCQVDSQVTMMFWYRQQPGQSLTLIATANQGSEATYESGFVIDKFPISRPNLTFSTLTVSNMSPEDSSIYLCSVSGEPEAFFGQGTRLTVV.